The rows below give T cell receptor beta chains drawn from one sample of a study of cytomegalovirus exposure and HLA in healthy donors. TCRdb's table, derived via immunoSEQ multiplex PCR, lists solely in-frame clones and lacks some. In all, the sample yields roughly 190,000 clones. The source material was PBMCs. These receptors were obtained from a man under 40 in good health and CMV-seronegative. Each CDR3 is given with its conserved first and last residue. The order of the fields is V gene, D gene, J gene, CDR3 length, clone size, CDR3 protein, CDR3 DNA. D genes are given only for firm matches. Clone size appears in some rows only: once, few, many, or a class for an expanded clone.

>TRBV13|.|TRBJ1-6|13|.
CASSYGTSSPLHF
TGTGCCAGCAGCTATGGGACTTCATCACCCCTCCACTTT
>TRBV6-5|.|TRBJ1-5|14|.
CASSLQGSGQPQHF
TGTGCCAGCAGTCTACAGGGTTCAGGGCAGCCCCAGCATTTT
>TRBV5-1|TRBD2|TRBJ2-2|16|.
CASSLAVTSGSGELFF
TGCGCCAGCAGCTTGGCCGTAACTAGCGGGTCCGGGGAGCTGTTTTTT
>TRBV6-5|.|TRBJ2-7|15|.
CASSYSWRGLDEQYF
TGTGCCAGCAGTTACTCGTGGAGGGGGCTGGACGAGCAGTACTTC
>TRBV7-9|.|TRBJ2-2|13|.
CASSLALTGELFF
TGTGCCAGCAGCTTAGCCCTCACCGGGGAGCTGTTTTTT
>TRBV7-2|.|TRBJ2-7|15|.
CAGSPQTGISYEQYF
TGTGCCGGCAGTCCTCAGACGGGAATCTCCTACGAGCAGTACTTC
>TRBV10-3|TRBD1|TRBJ1-2|17|.
CAISEPADRGRIYGYTF
TGTGCCATCAGTGAGCCGGCAGACAGGGGGCGCATTTATGGCTACACCTTC
>TRBV7-9|.|TRBJ1-5|15|.
CASSPADSGNQPQHF
TGTGCCAGCAGCCCGGCCGACAGTGGCAATCAGCCCCAGCATTTT
>TRBV6-6|.|TRBJ1-4|12|.
CASSYTAEKLFF
TGTGCCAGCAGTTACACCGCGGAAAAACTGTTTTTT
>TRBV11-2|.|TRBJ2-3|13|.
CASSLAGTDTQYF
TGTGCCAGCAGCTTGGCGGGCACAGATACGCAGTATTTT
>TRBV15|.|TRBJ1-4|16|.
CATSRVSPGRGSKLFF
TGTGCCACCAGCAGAGTATCTCCTGGGCGGGGTTCAAAACTGTTTTTT
>TRBV7-2|.|TRBJ2-1|15|.
CASSYYRVLYNEQFF
TGTGCCAGCAGCTATTACAGGGTTCTCTACAATGAGCAGTTCTTC
>TRBV28|TRBD2|TRBJ2-7|14|.
CASSSVASGYEQYF
TGTGCCAGCAGTTCCGTGGCTAGCGGATACGAGCAGTACTTC
>TRBV6-5|TRBD1|TRBJ2-3|15|.
CASRGTGVSTDTQYF
TGTGCCAGCCGCGGGACAGGGGTATCCACAGATACGCAGTATTTT
>TRBV6-1|TRBD2|TRBJ2-7|15|.
CASSEGASGRSEQYF
TGTGCCAGCAGTGAAGGGGCTAGCGGGAGGAGCGAGCAGTACTTC
>TRBV6-1|.|TRBJ1-1|13|.
CASSSNTNTEAFF
TGTGCCAGCAGTTCCAACACGAACACTGAAGCTTTCTTT
>TRBV13|.|TRBJ2-2|12|.
CASSLGAGELFF
TGTGCCAGCAGCCTCGGGGCCGGGGAGCTGTTTTTT
>TRBV29-1|.|TRBJ1-2|12|.
CSVGYGDYGYTF
TGCAGCGTTGGATACGGAGACTATGGCTACACCTTC
>TRBV10-1|.|TRBJ2-7|14|.
CASSDSSYSYEQYF
TGCGCCAGCAGTGATAGCTCCTATTCCTACGAGCAGTACTTC
>TRBV25-1|.|TRBJ1-4|15|.
CASSDEQGFDEKLFF
TGTGCCAGCAGTGATGAACAGGGATTCGATGAAAAACTGTTTTTT
>TRBV15|.|TRBJ1-2|14|.
CATSRDRVNYGYTF
TGTGCCACCAGCAGAGACAGGGTGAACTATGGCTACACCTTC
>TRBV15|.|TRBJ2-7|16|.
CATSRGSDGSLGEQYF
TGTGCCACCAGCAGAGGAAGTGACGGGAGCCTTGGCGAGCAGTACTTC
>TRBV2|.|TRBJ2-1|16|.
CASSERGNSFYNEQFF
TGTGCCAGCAGTGAAAGGGGGAATAGCTTCTACAATGAGCAGTTCTTC
>TRBV11-2|.|TRBJ2-3|14|.
CASSYRLSTDTQYF
TGTGCCAGCAGCTACCGACTATCCACAGATACGCAGTATTTT
>TRBV19|TRBD1|TRBJ1-5|17|.
CASIAYRDRVSNQPQHF
TGTGCCAGTATTGCTTACCGGGACAGGGTGAGCAATCAGCCCCAGCATTTT
>TRBV4-1|TRBD1|TRBJ2-5|15|.
CASSQYDRGQETQYF
TGCGCCAGCAGCCAGTACGACAGGGGCCAAGAGACCCAGTACTTC
>TRBV13|.|TRBJ1-1|12|medium-sized
CASSSVSPEAFF
TGTGCCAGCAGCTCTGTGTCCCCTGAAGCTTTCTTT
>TRBV2|.|TRBJ1-4|14|.
CASSESVKSEKLFF
TGTGCCAGCAGTGAATCGGTCAAATCTGAAAAACTGTTTTTT